The 18 T cell receptor beta chains below all came from one sample that was sequenced in a study of blood T cell repertoires in COVID-19. Profiled with immunoSEQ multiplex PCR; TCRdb holds only in-frame clones, not every one. Of more than 55,000 clones in the sample, over 75% were seen once. Specimen: peripheral blood. The receptors were sampled from a man aged 55-75 years with active or convalescent COVID-19.

This clone was detected once. J is TRBJ2-7 and V is TRBV18; weak D call: TRBD2 (6 bases). CDR1 and CDR2 from the germline V gene are KGHSH and LQKENI. Trimming pared 6 bases from V and 3 bases from J, leaving 24 bases between. This CDR3 is 17 amino acids long. The CDR3 protein is CASSPLSAGPRSYEQYF. For the CDR3, the DNA is TGTGCCAGCTCCCCCCTTTCGGCGGGACCTCGAAGCTACGAGCAGTACTTC.

V is TRBV10-1 and J is TRBJ2-5; 10 bases agree with TRBD2. CDR3 length equals 16 residues. The V and J ends lost 2 bases and 5 bases, in that order; junction bases with no gene match: 8. The germline V gene has CDR1 WNHNN and CDR2 SYGVQD (reference sequence). The CDR3 is CASSEESGRGLETQYF. The CDR3 DNA follows: TGCGCCAGCAGTGAGGAGAGCGGGAGGGGCTTGGAGACCCAGTACTTC.

The gene calls are TRBV7-9 and TRBJ2-2; D call uncertain. V dropped 2 bases and J dropped 4 bases, with 5 bases sitting between them. CDR3 length: 13 residues. From germline, CDR1 is SEHNR and CDR2 FQNEAQ (reference sequence). The CDR3: CASSLLGTGELFF. CDR3 in DNA: TGTGCCAGCAGCTTACTAGGCACCGGGGAGCTGTTTTTT.

The chain has TRBV19 and TRBJ2-1, with D unclear. Germline V gene lookup returns CDR1 LNHDA and CDR2 SQIVND (reference sequence). Trimming cost V 7 bases and J 8 bases, with 9 bases left between them. This CDR3 is built from 11 residues. CDR3 nucleotide sequence: TGTGCCAGTAAGGCGGCGGATGAGCAGTTCTTC. Translated: CASKAADEQFF. Based on the CDR3 plus reference TRBV19 and TRBJ2-1, the full variable domain is DGGITQSPKYLFRKEGQNVTLSCEQNLNHDAMYWYRQDPGQGLRLIYYSQIVNDFQKGDIAEGYSVSREKKESFPLTVTSAQKNPTAFYLCASKAADEQFFGPGTRLTVL.

This chain connects TRBV11-2 to TRBJ2-3; D uncertain. The CDR3 is 16 residues long. V was shortened by 1 base and J by 2 bases, with 13 bases between the two germline ends. In germline, CDR1 is SGHAT, CDR2 FQNNGV. In nucleotides, the CDR3 is TGTGCCAGCAGCTTAGTAGGCTTCACAGTCACAGATACGCAGTATTTT. Translated: CASSLVGFTVTDTQYF.

This chain connects TRBV2 to TRBJ2-2; D is ambiguous. Germline values: CDR1 SNHLY, CDR2 FYNNEI. The length of the CDR3 is 13 residues. Trimming left V 7 bases short and J 5 bases short, with 11 bases between. The CDR3 sequence: CASTEVGTGELFF. CDR3 bases: TGTGCCAGCACAGAAGTTGGTACCGGGGAGCTGTTTTTT.

In DNA form, the CDR3 reads TGTGCCAGCAGTCGCTCGGGGTACACTGAAGCTTTCTTT. This gives the protein CASSRSGYTEAFF. The chain links TRBV27 to TRBJ1-1; no definite D call. Germline V CDR1 and CDR2: MNHEY, SMNVEV (reference sequence). CDR3 size: 13 residues. Trimming cost V 5 bases and J 3 bases, with 10 bases left between them.

CDR3 DNA: TGTGCCAGCAGTTACGGACCCGGCGGGAGCACAGATACGCAGTATTTT. Protein: CASSYGPGGSTDTQYF. V is TRBV6-5 and J is TRBJ2-3; TRBD2 is a possible D gene (5 bases). Deletions cut 2 bases from V and 0 bases from J, with 12 bases between. CDR3 length: 16 residues. Germline V gives CDR1 MNHEY, CDR2 SVGAGI.

This clone turned up a few times. The rearrangement links TRBV19 to TRBJ1-4; D is possibly TRBD1 (6 bases). The CDR3 spans 13 residues. V lost 5 bases and J 5 bases, leaving 9 bases between the germline ends. CDR1 LNHDA and CDR2 SQIVND come from the germline V gene (reference sequence). CDR3: CASSYDRNEKLFF. CDR3 coding DNA: TGTGCCAGTAGTTACGACAGGAATGAAAAACTGTTTTTT.

Written as DNA, the CDR3 is TGCGCCAGCAGCCTGGCCGCACAGGGGCACGGGGAGCTGTTTTTT. Translation: CASSLAAQGHGELFF. The V call is TRBV5-1, the J call TRBJ2-2; the match to TRBD1 covers 7 bases. CDR3 length: 15 amino acids. CDR1 is SGHRS, CDR2 YFSETQ, per germline. V lost 4 bases, J lost 7 bases, and 10 bases stayed unmatched.

The chain couples TRBV19 to TRBJ2-3; TRBD1 matches 7 bases. Germline loops: CDR1 LNHDA, CDR2 SQIVND (reference sequence). CDR3 length equals 16 residues. J lost 4 bases, V lost 4 bases, and 11 bases had no gene match. In DNA form, the CDR3 reads TGTGCCAGTAGTACCGGACAGGTGCGGATTTCAGATACGCAGTATTTT. Protein product: CASSTGQVRISDTQYF.

The J gene is TRBJ2-1, the V gene TRBV7-9, with D unclear. Per germline, CDR1 SEHNR and CDR2 FQNEAQ (reference sequence). The CDR3 loop spans 14 amino acids. Trimming removed 2 bases at V and 15 bases at J, with 20 bases between. CDR3 nucleotides: TGTGCCAGCAGCTTAATCGTCGGCGGCAATAGGCTGTTCTTC. Its translation is CASSLIVGGNRLFF.

This chain connects TRBV7-2 to TRBJ2-3; 12 nucleotides line up with TRBD2. The CDR3 runs to 16 residues. Germline V gene lookup returns CDR1 SGHTA and CDR2 FQGNSA. The V and J ends lost 6 bases and 4 bases, in that order; junction bases with no gene match: 8. The CDR3 sequence is CASSHLAGGRADTQYF. DNA for the CDR3: TGTGCCAGCAGTCATCTAGCGGGGGGGCGCGCAGATACGCAGTATTTT.

The chain joins TRBV6-4 to TRBJ1-1; tentative D call: TRBD1 (5 bases). V was trimmed by 5 bases and J by 0 bases, leaving 10 bases between them. Per the germline V gene, CDR1 is MRHNA and CDR2 is SNTAGT. The CDR3 sequence is 14 residues long. CDR3 loop: CASSTGNMNTEAFF. Here the CDR3 DNA reads TGTGCCAGCAGTACAGGCAACATGAACACTGAAGCTTTCTTT.

This chain links TRBV19 with TRBJ2-2; D ambiguous. CDR3 length equals 14 residues. CDR1 and CDR2 (germline): LNHDA, SQIVND (reference sequence). The V and J ends lost 6 bases and 0 bases respectively, with 8 bases between them. As DNA, the CDR3 is TGTGCCAGTAGGCTAACTACGAACACCGGGGAGCTGTTTTTT. As protein: CASRLTTNTGELFF.

The chain employs TRBV2 and TRBJ2-7; TRBD1 aligns across 9 bases. CDR1 is SNHLY and CDR2 is FYNNEI in the germline V gene. CDR3 length: 14 amino acids. Trimming removed 6 bases from V and 3 bases from J; junction bases left unmatched: 6. The CDR3 bases are TGTGCCAGCAGGTACAGGGGGCAAAACTACGAGCAGTACTTC. It codes for CASRYRGQNYEQYF.

This clone was observed a single time. V and J are TRBV7-9 and TRBJ1-2; 7 bases match TRBD1. CDR3 length: 13 amino acids. Trimming removed 5 bases from V and 4 bases from J; junction bases left unmatched: 4. Germline CDR1 is SEHNR and CDR2 is FQNEAQ (reference sequence). CDR3 coding DNA: TGTGCCAGCAGCCGCGGACAGGTCTATGGCTACACCTTC. The encoded protein is CASSRGQVYGYTF.

CDR3 in DNA: TGTGCCAGCACCCCCGACAGGGGGCGGGATCAGCCCCAGCATTTT. It encodes CASTPDRGRDQPQHF. J is TRBJ1-5 and V is TRBV5-5; 10 nucleotides line up with TRBD1. The length of the CDR3 is 15 residues. V was clipped by 6 bases and J by 5 bases; unmatched bases: 8. Germline lookup yields CDR1 SGHKS and CDR2 YYEKEE (reference sequence).